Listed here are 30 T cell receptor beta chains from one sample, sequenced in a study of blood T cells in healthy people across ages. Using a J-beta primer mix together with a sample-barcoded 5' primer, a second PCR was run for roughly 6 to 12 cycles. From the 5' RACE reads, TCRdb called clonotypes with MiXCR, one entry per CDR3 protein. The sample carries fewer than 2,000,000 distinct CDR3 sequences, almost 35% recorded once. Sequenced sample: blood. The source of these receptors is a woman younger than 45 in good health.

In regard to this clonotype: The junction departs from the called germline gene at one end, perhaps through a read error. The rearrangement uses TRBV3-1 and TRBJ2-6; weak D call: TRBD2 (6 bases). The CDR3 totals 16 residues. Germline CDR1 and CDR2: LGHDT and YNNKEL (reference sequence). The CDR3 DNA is TGTGCCAGCAGCCAAGAGGAGGGAATTGGGGCCAACGCCCTGACTTTC. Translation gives CASSQEEGIGANALTF.

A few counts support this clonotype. This CDR3 is CASRLDSYNEQFF. DNA for the CDR3: TGTGCCAGCCGACTAGACTCCTACAATGAGCAGTTCTTC. V and J are TRBV27 and TRBJ2-1; possible D gene TRBD2, 6 bases. The CDR3 consists of 13 residues. Between the trimmed V and J ends, which lost 8 bases and 0 bases, there was a span of 8 bases. The germline CDR1 and CDR2 sequences are MNHEY and SMNVEV (reference sequence).

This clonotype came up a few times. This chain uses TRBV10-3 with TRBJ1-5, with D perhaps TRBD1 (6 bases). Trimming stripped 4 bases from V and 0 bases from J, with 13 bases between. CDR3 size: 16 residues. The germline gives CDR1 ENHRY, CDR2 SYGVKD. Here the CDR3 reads CAISAGTPYSNQPQHF. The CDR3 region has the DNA TGTGCCATCAGTGCCGGGACACCTTATAGCAATCAGCCCCAGCATTTT.

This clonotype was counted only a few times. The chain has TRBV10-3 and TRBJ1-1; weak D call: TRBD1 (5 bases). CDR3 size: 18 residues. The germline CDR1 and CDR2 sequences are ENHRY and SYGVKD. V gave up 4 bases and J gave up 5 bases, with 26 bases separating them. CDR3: CAISGDAGGRQMGTEAFF. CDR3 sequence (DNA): TGTGCCATCAGTGGGGACGCTGGCGGGCGCCAGATGGGAACTGAAGCTTTCTTT.

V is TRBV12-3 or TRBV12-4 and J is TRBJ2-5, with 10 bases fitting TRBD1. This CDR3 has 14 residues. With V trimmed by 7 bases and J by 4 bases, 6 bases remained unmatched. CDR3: CASTGDRGGETQYF. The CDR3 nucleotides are TGTGCCAGCACCGGGGACAGGGGAGGAGAGACCCAGTACTTC.

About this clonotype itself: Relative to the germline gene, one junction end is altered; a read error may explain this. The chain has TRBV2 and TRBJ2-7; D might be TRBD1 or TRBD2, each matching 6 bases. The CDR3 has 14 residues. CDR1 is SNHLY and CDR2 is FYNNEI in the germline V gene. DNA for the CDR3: TGTGCCAGCATAAAAGGGGGACTTCCATACGGGCAGTACTTC. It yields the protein CASIKGGLPYGQYF. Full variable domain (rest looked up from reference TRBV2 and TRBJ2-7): EPEVTQTPSHQVTQMGQEVILRCVPISNHLYFYWYRQILGQKVEFLVSFYNNEISEKSEIFDDQFSVERPDGSNFTLKIRSTKLEDSAMYFCASIKGGLPYGQYFGPGTRLTVT.

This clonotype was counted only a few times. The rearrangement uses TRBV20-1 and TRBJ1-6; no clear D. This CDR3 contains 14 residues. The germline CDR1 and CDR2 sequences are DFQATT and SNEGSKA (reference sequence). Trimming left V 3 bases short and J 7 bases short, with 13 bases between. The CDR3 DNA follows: TGCAGTGCTAGCCCCGGACGTAAAAATTCACCCCTCCACTTT. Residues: CSASPGRKNSPLHF.

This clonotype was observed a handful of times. This CDR3 is CASSLEPNSYEQYF. As DNA, the CDR3 is TGTGCCAGCAGCTTGGAACCGAACTCCTACGAGCAGTACTTC. The V and J genes are TRBV5-4 and TRBJ2-7; no clear D. The germline V and J ends were trimmed by 0 bases and 0 bases, with 7 bases remaining between them. Germline CDR1 and CDR2: SGHNT and YYREEE (reference sequence). This CDR3 region has 14 residues.

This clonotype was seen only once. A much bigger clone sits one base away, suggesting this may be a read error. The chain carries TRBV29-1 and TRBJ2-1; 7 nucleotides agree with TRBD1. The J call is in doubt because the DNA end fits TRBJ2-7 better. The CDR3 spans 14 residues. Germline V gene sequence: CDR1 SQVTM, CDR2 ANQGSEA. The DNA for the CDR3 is TGCAGCGTGATCCTCCGGGACAGCTACAATGAGCAGTACTTC. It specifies CSVILRDSYNEQYF.

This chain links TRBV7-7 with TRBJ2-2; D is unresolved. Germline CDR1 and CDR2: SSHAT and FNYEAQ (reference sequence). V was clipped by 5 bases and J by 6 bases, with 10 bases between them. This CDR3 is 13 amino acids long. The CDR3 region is CASSLDTPGELFF. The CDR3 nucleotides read TGTGCCAGCAGCCTTGACACACCCGGGGAGCTGTTTTTT.

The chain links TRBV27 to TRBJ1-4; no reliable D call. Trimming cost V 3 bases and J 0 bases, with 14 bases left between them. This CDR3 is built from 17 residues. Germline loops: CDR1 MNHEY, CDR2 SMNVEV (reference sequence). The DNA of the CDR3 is TGTGCCAGCAGTTTCCAGGACCCTGGGGCAACTAATGAAAAACTGTTTTTT. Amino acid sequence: CASSFQDPGATNEKLFF.

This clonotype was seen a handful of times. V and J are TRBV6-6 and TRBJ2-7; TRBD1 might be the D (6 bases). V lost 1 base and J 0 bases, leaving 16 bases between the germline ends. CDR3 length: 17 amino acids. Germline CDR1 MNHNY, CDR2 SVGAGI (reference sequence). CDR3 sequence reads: CASSYWLGPGDSYEQYF. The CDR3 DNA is TGTGCCAGCAGTTACTGGTTGGGACCAGGGGACTCCTACGAGCAGTACTTC.

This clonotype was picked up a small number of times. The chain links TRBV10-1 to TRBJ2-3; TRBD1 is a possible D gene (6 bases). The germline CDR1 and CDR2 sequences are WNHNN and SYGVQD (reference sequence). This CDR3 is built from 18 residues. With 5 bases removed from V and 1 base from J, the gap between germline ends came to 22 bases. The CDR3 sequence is CASSQLIQGLGRTDTQYF. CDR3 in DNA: TGCGCCAGCAGTCAACTTATACAGGGCCTTGGGCGCACAGATACGCAGTATTTT.

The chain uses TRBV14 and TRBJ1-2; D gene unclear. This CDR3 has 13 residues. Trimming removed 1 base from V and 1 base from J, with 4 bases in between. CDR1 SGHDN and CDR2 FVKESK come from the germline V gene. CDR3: CASSQGNNYGYTF. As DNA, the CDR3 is TGTGCCAGCAGCCAAGGCAATAACTATGGCTACACCTTC. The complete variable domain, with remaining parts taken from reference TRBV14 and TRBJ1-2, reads EAGVTQFPSHSVIEKGQTVTLRCDPISGHDNLYWYRRVMGKEIKFLLHFVKESKQDESGMPNNRFLAERTGGTYSTLKVQPAELEDSGVYFCASSQGNNYGYTFGSGTRLTVV.

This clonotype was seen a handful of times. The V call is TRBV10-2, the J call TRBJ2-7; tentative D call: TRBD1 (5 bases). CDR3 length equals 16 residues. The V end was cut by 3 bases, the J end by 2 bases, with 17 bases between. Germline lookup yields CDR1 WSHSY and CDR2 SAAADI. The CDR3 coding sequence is TGCGCCAGCAGTGATGGTCTGCAGGGCCCCGCCTACGAGCAGTACTTC. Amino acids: CASSDGLQGPAYEQYF.

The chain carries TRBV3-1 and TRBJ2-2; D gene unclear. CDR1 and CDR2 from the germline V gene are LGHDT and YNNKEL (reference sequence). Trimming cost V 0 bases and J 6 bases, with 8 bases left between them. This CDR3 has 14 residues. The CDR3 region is CASSQESASGELFF. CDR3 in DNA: TGTGCCAGCAGCCAAGAGAGCGCGTCCGGGGAGCTGTTTTTT.

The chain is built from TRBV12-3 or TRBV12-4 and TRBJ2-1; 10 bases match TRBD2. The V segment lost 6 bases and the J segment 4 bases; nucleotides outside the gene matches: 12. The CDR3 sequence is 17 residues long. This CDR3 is CASSPDLAGVLYNEQFF. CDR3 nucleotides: TGTGCCAGCAGCCCCGACCTAGCGGGAGTCTTGTACAATGAGCAGTTCTTC.

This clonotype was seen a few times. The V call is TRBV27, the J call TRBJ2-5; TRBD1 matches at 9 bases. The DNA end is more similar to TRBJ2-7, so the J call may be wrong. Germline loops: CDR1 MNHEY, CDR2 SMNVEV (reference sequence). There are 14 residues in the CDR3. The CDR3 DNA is TGTGCCAGCAGTTATTGGACAGGGGCCTACGAGCAGTACTTC. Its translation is CASSYWTGAYEQYF.

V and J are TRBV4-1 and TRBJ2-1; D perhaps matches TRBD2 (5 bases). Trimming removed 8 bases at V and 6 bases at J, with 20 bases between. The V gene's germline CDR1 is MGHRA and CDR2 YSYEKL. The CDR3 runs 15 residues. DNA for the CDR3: TGCGCCAGCCGCCCCGGGAAGATGTTGGTCAATGAGCAGTTCTTC. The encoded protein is CASRPGKMLVNEQFF.

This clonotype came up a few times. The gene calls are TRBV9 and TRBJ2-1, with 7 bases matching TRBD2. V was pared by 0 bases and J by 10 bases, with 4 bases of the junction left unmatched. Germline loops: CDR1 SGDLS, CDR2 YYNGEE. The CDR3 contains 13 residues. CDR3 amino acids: CASSVDGGVEQFF. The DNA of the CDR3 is TGTGCCAGCAGCGTAGATGGGGGGGTGGAGCAGTTCTTC. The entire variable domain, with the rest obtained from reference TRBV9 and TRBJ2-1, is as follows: DSGVTQTPKHLITATGQRVTLRCSPRSGDLSVYWYQQSLDQGLQFLIQYYNGEERAKGNILERFSAQQFPDLHSELNLSSLELGDSALYFCASSVDGGVEQFFGPGTRLTVL.

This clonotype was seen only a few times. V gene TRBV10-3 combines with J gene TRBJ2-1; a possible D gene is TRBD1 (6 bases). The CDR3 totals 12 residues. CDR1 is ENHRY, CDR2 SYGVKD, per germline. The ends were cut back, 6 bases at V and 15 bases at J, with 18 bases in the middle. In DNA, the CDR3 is TGTGCCATCAGGGTCGACGAGGGGGTGGCGTTCTTC. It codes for CAIRVDEGVAFF.

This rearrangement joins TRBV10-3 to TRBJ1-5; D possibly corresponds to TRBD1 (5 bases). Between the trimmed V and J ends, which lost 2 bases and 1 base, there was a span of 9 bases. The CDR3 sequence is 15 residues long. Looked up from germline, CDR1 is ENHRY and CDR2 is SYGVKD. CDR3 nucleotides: TGTGCCATCAGTGAGGGGGGGATCAGCAATCAGCCCCAGCATTTT. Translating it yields CAISEGGISNQPQHF.

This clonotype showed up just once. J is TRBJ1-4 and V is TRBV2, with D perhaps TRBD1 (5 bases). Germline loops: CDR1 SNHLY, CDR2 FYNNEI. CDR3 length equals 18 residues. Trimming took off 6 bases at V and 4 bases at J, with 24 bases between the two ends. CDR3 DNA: TGTGCCAGCAGCGACCGGGCAGGACAAAAAGGATTTAATGAAAAACTGTTTTTT. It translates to CASSDRAGQKGFNEKLFF.

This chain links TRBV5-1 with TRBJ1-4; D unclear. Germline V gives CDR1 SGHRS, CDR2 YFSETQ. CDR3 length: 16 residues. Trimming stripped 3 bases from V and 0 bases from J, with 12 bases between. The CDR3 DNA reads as TGCGCCAGCAGCTCCGACTCATTCTCAACTAATGAAAAACTGTTTTTT. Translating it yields CASSSDSFSTNEKLFF.

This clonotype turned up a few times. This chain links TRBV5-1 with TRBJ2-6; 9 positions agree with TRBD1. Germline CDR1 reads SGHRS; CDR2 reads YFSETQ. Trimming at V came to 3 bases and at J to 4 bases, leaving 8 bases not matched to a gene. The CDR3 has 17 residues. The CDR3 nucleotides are TGCGCCAGCAGCTCGCCGGGACAGGGTACCGGGGCCAACGTCCTGACTTTC. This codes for CASSSPGQGTGANVLTF.

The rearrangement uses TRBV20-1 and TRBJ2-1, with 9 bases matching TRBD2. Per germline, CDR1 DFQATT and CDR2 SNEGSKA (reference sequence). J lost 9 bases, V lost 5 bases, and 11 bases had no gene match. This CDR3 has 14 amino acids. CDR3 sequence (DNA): TGCAGTGCTCCACATAGCGGGAGCTATCTTGAGCAGTTCTTC. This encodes CSAPHSGSYLEQFF.

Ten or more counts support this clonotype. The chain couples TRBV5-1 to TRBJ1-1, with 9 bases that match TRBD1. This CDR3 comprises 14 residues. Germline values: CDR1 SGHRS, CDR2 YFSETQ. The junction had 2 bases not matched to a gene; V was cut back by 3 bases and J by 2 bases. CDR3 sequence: CASSWTGENTEAFF. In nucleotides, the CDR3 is TGCGCCAGCAGCTGGACAGGGGAAAACACTGAAGCTTTCTTT. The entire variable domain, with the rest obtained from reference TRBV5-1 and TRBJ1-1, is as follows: KAGVTQTPRYLIKTRGQQVTLSCSPISGHRSVSWYQQTPGQGLQFLFEYFSETQRNKGNFPGRFSGRQFSNSRSEMNVSTLELGDSALYLCASSWTGENTEAFFGQGTRLTVV.

The CDR3 region has the DNA TGTGCCAGCAGCAGCATGGGTGAGGGGACGAGCACAGATACGCAGTATTTT. It specifies CASSSMGEGTSTDTQYF. The chain carries TRBV7-9 and TRBJ2-3; D tentatively reads TRBD1 or TRBD2 (5 bases each). This CDR3 comprises 17 residues. Looked up from germline, CDR1 is SEHNR and CDR2 is FQNEAQ (reference sequence). V was clipped by 5 bases and J by 0 bases, with 18 bases between them.

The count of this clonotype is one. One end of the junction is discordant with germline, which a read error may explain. The CDR3 here is CGARTSGSRDTQYF. CDR3 bases: TGCGGTGCGCGGACTAGCGGGAGTAGAGATACGCAGTATTTT. The chain has TRBV20-1 and TRBJ2-3; 13 bases are a match to TRBD2. Germline-derived CDR1 and CDR2 are DFQATT and SNEGSKA (reference sequence). There are 14 residues in the CDR3.

The CDR3 region is CSARLEGDYSNQPQHF. The CDR3 DNA reads TGCAGTGCTAGGCTAGAGGGGGACTATAGCAATCAGCCCCAGCATTTT. V is TRBV20-1 and J is TRBJ1-5, with D perhaps TRBD1 (6 bases). Germline V gene data show CDR1 as DFQATT and CDR2 as SNEGSKA (reference sequence). The CDR3 loop spans 16 amino acids. V lost 3 bases and J lost 0, with 15 bases in between.